The 29 T cell receptor beta chains below were found in one sample sequenced in a study of cytomegalovirus exposure and HLA in healthy donors. Researchers ran the PCR with 60 Vbeta and 13 Jbeta primers. TCRdb keeps only in-frame clones here, not all; method: immunoSEQ multiplex PCR. The sample has 310,000 or so clones, approximately 90% seen once. Sequencing was done on a sample of PBMCs. All receptors derive from a woman aged 18-30 years in good health and CMV-seronegative.

The genes are TRBV7-9 and TRBJ2-7; 10 nucleotides line up with TRBD2. CDR1 and CDR2 from the germline V gene are SEHNR and FQNEAQ (reference sequence). The CDR3 extends over 17 amino acids. With V trimmed by 1 base and J by 2 bases, 8 bases remained unmatched. CDR3 DNA sequence: TGTGCCAGCAGCTTAGGTCGGGGGCTAGCGGGGGCCTACGAGCAGTACTTC. This encodes CASSLGRGLAGAYEQYF.

This clone was detected once. This chain uses TRBV11-3 with TRBJ2-1; 8 bases align to TRBD1. The CDR3 has 13 residues. Germline CDR1 and CDR2: SGHNT and YENEEA. V trimming: 4 bases; J trimming: 10 bases; junction bases outside the gene matches: 6. CDR3 protein: CASSSSGDREQFF. Written as DNA, the CDR3 is TGTGCCAGCAGCTCATCAGGGGACAGGGAGCAGTTCTTC.

The chain has TRBV30 and TRBJ1-2, with 9 positions matching TRBD1. After removal of 4 bases from V and 7 bases from J, the junction contained 7 bases not matched to a gene. The CDR3 is 13 amino acids. Germline assignment: CDR1 GTSNPN and CDR2 SVGIG (reference sequence). CDR3 DNA: TGTGCCTGGATCGGGACAGGGAACGGTGGCTACACCTTC. Protein sequence: CAWIGTGNGGYTF.

V gene TRBV6-1 combines with J gene TRBJ1-2; D call uncertain. Per germline, CDR1 MNHNS and CDR2 SASEGT. V lost 2 bases and J 2 bases, leaving 12 bases between the germline ends. The CDR3 has 15 amino acids. The CDR3 is CASSETHSPNYGYTF. Here the CDR3 DNA reads TGTGCCAGCAGTGAAACCCACAGCCCGAACTATGGCTACACCTTC.

On this clone itself: The junction departs from the called germline gene at one end, perhaps through a read error. The V call is TRBV7-9, the J call TRBJ2-7, with D tentatively TRBD1 (5 bases). Per the germline V gene, CDR1 is SEHNR and CDR2 is FQNEAQ (reference sequence). The CDR3 runs 13 residues. CDR3: CSSSNRGPYEQYF. The CDR3, as DNA: TGTTCCAGCAGTAATAGGGGTCCCTACGAGCAGTACTTC.

J is TRBJ1-4 and V is TRBV7-9; the match to TRBD1 covers 8 bases. Trimming took 5 bases from V and 0 from J; bases not matched to a gene: 5. Germline assignment: CDR1 SEHNR and CDR2 FQNEAQ (reference sequence). The CDR3 runs 16 residues. The CDR3, as DNA: TGTGCCAGCAGCCGACAGGGGTTTGCAACTAATGAAAAACTGTTTTTT. Protein product: CASSRQGFATNEKLFF.

The chain combines TRBV18 with TRBJ2-5, with a tentative D call TRBD1 (5 bases). Germline CDR1 and CDR2: KGHSH and LQKENI. This CDR3 spans 15 amino acids. Trimming shortened V by 6 bases and J by 5 bases, and 19 bases separated the two germline ends. The CDR3 sequence is CASSLLRDSVETQYF. The CDR3 nucleotides are TGTGCCAGCTCCCTGTTACGAGACAGTGTGGAGACCCAGTACTTC.

CDR3 region: CASSLDRNTEAFF. The CDR3 DNA is TGTGCCAGCAGCTTGGACAGAAACACTGAAGCTTTCTTT. The rearrangement uses TRBV11-2 and TRBJ1-1; possibly TRBD1 for D (6 bases). Germline values: CDR1 SGHAT, CDR2 FQNNGV. The CDR3 sequence is 13 residues long. The germline V and J ends were trimmed by 3 bases and 2 bases, with 7 bases remaining between them.

V is TRBV5-1 and J is TRBJ2-7, with 7 bases that match TRBD1. This CDR3 is 14 amino acids long. The germline CDR1 and CDR2 sequences are SGHRS and YFSETQ. The V and J ends lost 4 bases and 4 bases, in that order; junction bases with no gene match: 8. Here the CDR3 DNA reads TGCGCCAGCAGCACGGGGACAGTCCTATACGAGCAGTACTTC. Amino acids: CASSTGTVLYEQYF. Full variable domain (outside the CDR3, taken from reference TRBV5-1 and TRBJ2-7): KAGVTQTPRYLIKTRGQQVTLSCSPISGHRSVSWYQQTPGQGLQFLFEYFSETQRNKGNFPGRFSGRQFSNSRSEMNVSTLELGDSALYLCASSTGTVLYEQYFGPGTRLTVT.

The chain has TRBV30 and TRBJ1-2; 7 bases agree with TRBD1. Losses at the gene ends were 4 bases for V and 1 base for J; bases not matched to a gene: 9. This CDR3 contains 15 residues. Germline V gives CDR1 GTSNPN, CDR2 SVGIG (reference sequence). This CDR3 reads CAWNNVRDSNYGYTF. CDR3 sequence (DNA): TGTGCCTGGAATAACGTTAGGGACAGTAACTATGGCTACACCTTC.

The V gene is TRBV11-2, the J gene TRBJ2-5, with a tentative D call TRBD2 (5 bases). This CDR3 is 15 amino acids long. The V end was cut by 5 bases, the J end by 0 bases, with 13 bases between. CDR1 and CDR2 from the germline V gene are SGHAT and FQNNGV. CDR3 sequence reads: CASSLRRGYQETQYF. The CDR3 DNA sequence: TGTGCCAGCAGCCTCCGGAGAGGGTACCAAGAGACCCAGTACTTC.

The rearrangement uses TRBV7-9 and TRBJ1-1, with D hard to call. Germline CDR1 reads SEHNR; CDR2 reads FQNEAQ (reference sequence). The CDR3 contains 12 residues. The V gene lost 5 bases and the J gene lost 0 bases, with 4 bases spanning the gap. CDR3 amino acids: CASSRVNTEAFF. The CDR3 DNA sequence: TGTGCCAGCAGCCGGGTGAACACTGAAGCTTTCTTT.

This clone has just one count. This sequence joins TRBV19 and TRBJ1-1, with 12 nucleotides matching TRBD1. Germline CDR1 is LNHDA and CDR2 is SQIVND (reference sequence). V shed 4 bases and J 7 bases; nucleotides not matched to a gene: 4. The CDR3 sequence is 14 residues long. As DNA, the CDR3 is TGTGCCAGTAGTACCGGGACAGGGGGCTATGAAGCTTTCTTT. Its protein product is CASSTGTGGYEAFF.

The genes are TRBV5-1 and TRBJ1-1; TRBD1 might be the D (5 bases). The CDR3 loop spans 13 amino acids. Trimming left V 4 bases short and J 7 bases short, with 14 bases between. The germline CDR1 and CDR2 sequences are SGHRS and YFSETQ. The CDR3 DNA reads as TGCGCCAGCAGCACCGATCAGGGAAATGAAGCTTTCTTT. Its translation is CASSTDQGNEAFF.

V and J are TRBV13 and TRBJ1-1, with a weak D call TRBD1 (5 bases). Germline assignment: CDR1 PRHDT and CDR2 FYEKMQ (reference sequence). V lost 1 base, J lost 4 bases, and 13 bases lay in between. The CDR3 is 15 residues long. The CDR3 reads CASSLDHRTFTEAFF. The DNA of the CDR3 is TGTGCCAGCAGCTTAGACCACAGGACCTTCACTGAAGCTTTCTTT.

V usage is TRBV6-1 and J usage is TRBJ1-5; D unresolved. The V end was cut by 0 bases, the J end by 0 bases, with 9 bases between. CDR3 length equals 16 residues. In germline, CDR1 is MNHNS, CDR2 SASEGT. The CDR3 DNA follows: TGTGCCAGCAGTGAAGCGGAGTTTTATAGCAATCAGCCCCAGCATTTT. It encodes CASSEAEFYSNQPQHF.

V usage is TRBV11-1 and J usage is TRBJ2-7; D not resolved. The CDR3 covers 12 residues. Trimming pared 1 base from V and 12 bases from J, leaving 13 bases between. Germline V lookup: CDR1 SGHAT, CDR2 FQDESV (reference sequence). The CDR3 spells CASSLDRGEWYF. CDR3 nucleotide sequence: TGTGCCAGCAGCTTAGATCGTGGAGAATGGTACTTC.

V and J are TRBV7-9 and TRBJ1-1; TRBD1 aligns across 11 bases. The CDR3 totals 14 residues. V lost 3 bases, J lost 6 bases, and 3 bases stayed unmatched. Germline V lookup: CDR1 SEHNR, CDR2 FQNEAQ (reference sequence). CDR3 sequence: CASSFGQGAAEAFF. In DNA, the CDR3 is TGTGCCAGCAGCTTCGGACAGGGGGCCGCTGAAGCTTTCTTT.

This clone was recorded once. V usage is TRBV7-3 and J usage is TRBJ2-1, with 9 bases identical to TRBD2. CDR1 is SGHTA, CDR2 FQGTGA, per germline. V gave up 5 bases and J gave up 8 bases; unmatched junction bases: 10. CDR3 size: 15 residues. The CDR3 here is CASSHSGGGVDEQFF. The CDR3 nucleotides are TGTGCCAGCAGCCATAGCGGGGGTGGGGTCGATGAGCAGTTCTTC.

The chain combines TRBV2 with TRBJ1-5, with D possibly matching TRBD1 (5 bases). Germline V gene sequence: CDR1 SNHLY, CDR2 FYNNEI. CDR3 length: 15 residues. V was trimmed by 3 bases and J by 7 bases, leaving 16 bases between them. The CDR3 spells CASSDGTFIGQPQHF. As DNA, the CDR3 is TGTGCCAGCAGTGACGGGACTTTCATCGGGCAGCCCCAGCATTTT.

This clone was seen just once. The chain uses TRBV2 and TRBJ1-2, with D hard to call. There are 14 residues in the CDR3. Germline V gene lookup returns CDR1 SNHLY and CDR2 FYNNEI. Trimming left V 7 bases short and J 5 bases short, with 17 bases between. The CDR3 region is CASITGEAPYGYTF. The CDR3 DNA follows: TGTGCCAGCATTACCGGGGAGGCACCTTATGGCTACACCTTC.

The V and J genes are TRBV9 and TRBJ1-1; no definite D call. V lost 0 bases and J lost 2, with 8 bases in between. CDR1 is SGDLS, CDR2 YYNGEE, per germline. The CDR3 totals 14 residues. Here the CDR3 DNA reads TGTGCCAGCAGCGTAGCGGAGTACAACACTGAAGCTTTCTTT. Amino acids: CASSVAEYNTEAFF.

The V call is TRBV19, the J call TRBJ1-5, with a weak D call TRBD1 (6 bases). Germline V gives CDR1 LNHDA, CDR2 SQIVND (reference sequence). This CDR3 has 13 amino acids. Trimming removed 5 bases at V and 6 bases at J, with 11 bases between. CDR3: CASSGGARQPQHF. In DNA form, the CDR3 reads TGTGCCAGTAGTGGGGGGGCACGTCAGCCCCAGCATTTT.

With respect to this clone: The sample has other DNA sequences that encode this CDR3 too. The rearrangement uses TRBV11-2 and TRBJ2-7; 10 bases are shared with TRBD1. The length of the CDR3 is 14 residues. Germline V gene lookup returns CDR1 SGHAT and CDR2 FQNNGV. V shed 1 base and J 4 bases; nucleotides not matched to a gene: 1. The CDR3 is CASSLGTGGYEQYF. In DNA, the CDR3 is TGTGCCAGCAGCTTAGGGACAGGGGGTTACGAGCAGTACTTC.

The rearrangement uses TRBV5-1 and TRBJ1-1; the D is unclear. V was shortened by 0 bases and J by 4 bases, with 10 bases between the two germline ends. This CDR3 is 14 amino acids long. The V gene's germline CDR1 is SGHRS and CDR2 YFSETQ. CDR3 coding DNA: TGCGCCAGCAGCTTGGGCCGGGTTGGCACTGAAGCTTTCTTT. Its protein product is CASSLGRVGTEAFF. Together with reference TRBV5-1 and TRBJ1-1, the CDR3 gives the full variable domain: KAGVTQTPRYLIKTRGQQVTLSCSPISGHRSVSWYQQTPGQGLQFLFEYFSETQRNKGNFPGRFSGRQFSNSRSEMNVSTLELGDSALYLCASSLGRVGTEAFFGQGTRLTVV.

This chain connects TRBV6-5 to TRBJ2-7; 10 nucleotides align to TRBD2. From germline, CDR1 is MNHEY and CDR2 SVGAGI. V dropped 2 bases and J dropped 6; count of bases not matched to a gene: 7. This CDR3 has 15 residues. The CDR3 protein is CASSYGLAGDGEQYF. The CDR3 DNA reads TGTGCCAGCAGTTACGGCCTAGCGGGGGACGGCGAGCAGTACTTC.

This clone has just one count. The J gene is TRBJ1-5, the V gene TRBV11-2; the D is unclear. Germline V lookup: CDR1 SGHAT, CDR2 FQNNGV. Trimming took off 6 bases at V and 5 bases at J, with 17 bases between the two ends. The CDR3 extends over 15 amino acids. The CDR3 region has the DNA TGTGCCAGCAGTTCCTGGGCCAGCCAAGATCAGCCCCAGCATTTT. It yields the protein CASSSWASQDQPQHF.

The CDR3 is CASSRYRGDEKLFF. CDR3 DNA: TGTGCCAGTAGTAGATACAGGGGGGACGAAAAACTGTTTTTT. This rearrangement joins TRBV19 to TRBJ1-4, with 8 nucleotides matching TRBD1. The V and J ends lost 4 bases and 8 bases, in that order; junction bases with no gene match: 6. The germline V gene encodes CDR1 LNHDA and CDR2 SQIVND (reference sequence). The CDR3 covers 14 residues.

The table lists this clone with a few counts. The V gene is TRBV7-2, the J gene TRBJ1-4; D is uncertain. From germline, CDR1 is SGHTA and CDR2 FQGNSA. CDR3 length equals 14 residues. Trimming removed 3 bases at V and 7 bases at J, with 12 bases between. CDR3 residues: CASSLGTGSEKLFF. In nucleotides, the CDR3 is TGTGCCAGCAGCTTGGGTACGGGTAGTGAAAAACTGTTTTTT.